Below, 5 T cell receptor beta chains from the same sample are listed, as sequenced in a study of beta chain features in type 1 diabetes. Expressed TCRB transcripts were sequenced after all isolated RNA was converted to cDNA. The method was immunoSEQ multiplex PCR; TCRdb's version includes in-frame clones alone and lacks a portion of them. The table includes more than 300,000 clones, 7.5% to 9% detected once. Specimen: central memory CD4+ T cells from blood. These receptor sequences come from a woman between 18 and 30 years old in good health.

This clone was detected many times. CDR3: CASSPQGTDTQYF. The DNA of the CDR3 is TGTGCCAGCAGCCCCCAGGGGACAGATACGCAGTATTTT. The chain employs TRBV7-2 and TRBJ2-3, with D possibly TRBD1 on 6 matching bases. CDR1 and CDR2 (germline): SGHTA, FQGNSA. V was shortened by 5 bases and J by 3 bases, with 9 bases between the two germline ends. The CDR3 length is 13 residues.

The J gene is TRBJ2-7, the V gene TRBV7-9; the D gene could be TRBD1 or TRBD2 (5 bases each). The V gene lost 1 base and the J gene lost 0 bases, with 10 bases spanning the gap. Germline CDR1 SEHNR, CDR2 FQNEAQ (reference sequence). This CDR3 has 15 residues. The CDR3 DNA reads as TGTGCCAGCAGCTTAGTTTCTGGGGGCTCCTACGAGCAGTACTTC. This gives the protein CASSLVSGGSYEQYF.

This clone showed up just a few times. The chain recombines TRBV4-3 with TRBJ2-3; the D is unclear. The CDR3 consists of 15 residues. Trimming cost V 8 bases and J 0 bases, with 15 bases left between them. Germline CDR1 LGHNA, CDR2 YSLEER. CDR3 nucleotide sequence: TGCGCCAGCGCAAAAGGCGGCAAAAGCACAGATACGCAGTATTTT. Translation: CASAKGGKSTDTQYF.

This clone was counted between two and nine times. This CDR3 is also generated by other DNA sequences in the sample. As DNA, the CDR3 is TGTGCCAGCAGCCAAGATCTGACCGGGACAGCCGCTTCAAAACTGTTTTTT. Translation: CASSQDLTGTAASKLFF. The chain couples TRBV4-2 to TRBJ1-4; 7 bases align to TRBD1. Germline V gene sequence: CDR1 LGHNA, CDR2 YNFKEQ. The V and J ends lost 0 bases and 10 bases, in that order; junction bases with no gene match: 14. There are 17 residues in the CDR3.

This clone occurred a few times. The chain combines TRBV7-2 with TRBJ2-1, with TRBD2 matching 9 bases. With 2 bases clipped from V and 2 bases from J, the junction kept 10 bases outside the gene matches. The germline gives CDR1 SGHTA, CDR2 FQGNSA. The CDR3 is 18 amino acids. The CDR3 nucleotides are TGTGCCAGCAGCTTAAAGAACGAGCGGGAGGTAACCTACAATGAGCAGTTCTTC. It is translated as CASSLKNEREVTYNEQFF.